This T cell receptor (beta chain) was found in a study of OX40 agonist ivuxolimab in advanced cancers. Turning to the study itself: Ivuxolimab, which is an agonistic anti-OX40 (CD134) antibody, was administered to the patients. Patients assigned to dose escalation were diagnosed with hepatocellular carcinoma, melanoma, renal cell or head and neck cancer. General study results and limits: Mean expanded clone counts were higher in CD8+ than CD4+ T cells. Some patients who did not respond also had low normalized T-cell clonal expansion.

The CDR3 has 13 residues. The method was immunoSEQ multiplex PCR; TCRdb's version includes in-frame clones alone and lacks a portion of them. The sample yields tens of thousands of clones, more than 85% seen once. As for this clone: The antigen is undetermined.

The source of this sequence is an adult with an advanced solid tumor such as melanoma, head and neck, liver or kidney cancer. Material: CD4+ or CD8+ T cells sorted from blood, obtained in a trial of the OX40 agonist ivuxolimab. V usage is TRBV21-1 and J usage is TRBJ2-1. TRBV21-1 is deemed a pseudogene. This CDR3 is CASSTGPASEQFF. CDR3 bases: TGTGCCAGCAGCACCGGGCCCGCGAGTGAGCAGTTCTTC.